This TCR beta chain appears in the sequencing data of a study of Graves' ophthalmopathy and Graves' hyperthyroidism (dated by TCRdb to 2017 to 2018). Regarding the research as a whole: Stable hyperthyroidism was defined as no progression to ophthalmopathy within 18 months of follow-up. To tell Graves' ophthalmopathy apart from Graves' hyperthyroidism, and to predict which patients would progress to ophthalmopathy, the study relied on TCR beta repertoire signatures. In total, approximately 130 blood samples were TCR-sequenced: 40 to 45 ophthalmopathy, some 80 hyperthyroidism and approximately 17 hyperthyroidism-to-ophthalmopathy patients. To explore V-J signatures that separate ophthalmopathy from hyperthyroidism, a discovery set of about 98 patients was enrolled, consisting of about 45 with ophthalmopathy and around 57 with stable hyperthyroidism. The independent validation cohort included 18 to 20 hyperthyroidism patients plus 17 patients who later progressed from hyperthyroidism to ophthalmopathy. In several hyperthyroidism patients, the T-cell repertoires found in thyroid tissue were compared with those found in blood. Following sample collection, hyperthyroidism patients were given methimazole at a starting dose of 30 mg daily, and ophthalmopathy patients were given high-dose intravenous methylprednisolone.

This clonotype was observed a few times. Which antigen it targets is not known. No base-level quality is on record; no much larger clone is a single base apart. A distance of 12 bases separates the germline ends of V and J, which lose 3 bases and 8 bases respectively. Via the germline V gene, CDR1 is SGHDT and CDR2 YYEEEE. Counted from cysteine to phenylalanine, this CDR3 has 13 amino acids. Left in the record is the CDR3 DNA by itself, 39 bases read in frame from the first base. Paper-wide results and their limitations: No statistical method was used to set the sample size in advance, and the investigators knew which group each participant was assigned to. Most expanded thyroid clonotypes with a frequency above 0.001 also appeared in blood, which suggests that blood repertoires may reflect the immune response in the thyroid. In cross-validation, the 13-signature model distinguished ophthalmopathy from stable hyperthyroidism with about 90% sensitivity and over 81% specificity, while in the test set the corresponding values were about 80% and 75%. In validation, the model predicted ophthalmopathy progression with 55% to 71% sensitivity and 72% to 80% specificity; approximately 12 predicted patients were CT-confirmed with GO in a median of approximately six months.

For repertoire sequencing, the TCR beta CDR3 regions were amplified from RNA transcripts. HTBI primers and the Qiagen OneStep RT-PCR kit were used in a first-round RT-PCR, which was followed by a second-round multiplex PCR, size selection and purification. Sequencing of the libraries was carried out on an Illumina HiSeq2000 in paired-end mode with 100 bp reads. The original pipeline was this. SOAPnuke was used to process the reads, removing any read that contained adapters or uncalled bases, had a mean Phred below 15, or lacked an exact match to the constant primer or identifier. High-quality paired reads were merged with COPE v1.2.5. Clonotypes were defined as unique nucleotide sequences and were aligned to IMGT TRB V, D and J references using MiTCR v1.1. The analysis was limited to V-J combinations with a frequency above 0.0001, which together covered approximately 99% of the repertoires. For each V-J combination, a TCR clonal expansion and chaos score was defined as the ratio of F50 clonal expansion to chaos observed in the TCRdist matrix. Features were reduced by Welch's t-statistics and random forest to some 13 V-J combinations, which fed a naive Bayes classifier. Thyroid-blood repertoire similarity was quantified with the Morisita-Horn index. TCRdb reprocessing: public reads trimmed at Q25 with fastp, clones called with MiXCR, in-frame beta chains kept. Rows with one shared CDR3 protein collapse into an entry with the most common genes and DNA. TCRdb's processing, not the authors' own work, is the source of the V and J calls. Across this sample there are over a million distinct CDR3 sequences, with roughly 35% seen only once. Around 10% of the sample comes from the top ten.

Hyperthyroidism patients were newly diagnosed, with disease duration under 2 months, and aged 18 to 65 years. Patients were excluded if they had other autoimmune diseases, uncontrolled infections, pregnancy or lactation. Clinical symptoms, serum thyroxine, TRAb, thyroid ultrasound and orbital computed tomography formed the basis of the diagnosis. Trizol reagent was used to extract the total RNA, and its quality was then checked on an Agilent 2100 Bioanalyzer. Sequences were obtained from peripheral blood or thyroid tissue (not recorded which). This TCR was recovered from an adult man with Graves' hyperthyroidism. The V gene is TRBV5-6 and the J gene is TRBJ1-3; possibly the D gene is TRBD1, per 5 matching bases. The CDR3 region: CASSWWGEDTIYF. The nucleotides read TGTGCCAGCAGCTGGTGGGGGGAAGACACCATATATTTT.